Presented here are 18 T cell receptor beta chains from one specimen sequenced in a study of shared T cell receptors in the human thymus. Produced via immunoSEQ multiplex PCR; TCRdb's table is partial and in-frame only. This sample carries more than 550,000 clones, around 87% of them seen once, and the ten largest clones take about 0.0094%. These sequences were also reported in another study, on human thymus T cells.

The sample taken for sequencing was thymocytes. The receptors here all came from a boy under two years old with a congenital heart defect.

The chain couples TRBV11-2 to TRBJ1-1; TRBD1 might be the D (5 bases). V lost 6 bases, J lost 8 bases, and 16 bases lay in between. CDR1 and CDR2 (germline): SGHAT, FQNNGV. The CDR3 sequence is 13 residues long. For the CDR3, the DNA is TGTGCCAGCAGTCCAGAGGGAGGGGTGGAAGCTTTCTTT. It codes for CASSPEGGVEAFF.

A word on this clone: The junction shows a germline mismatch at one end, possibly a read error. The rearrangement joins TRBV6-1 to TRBJ1-2; D unclear. The CDR3 consists of 15 residues. Germline lookup yields CDR1 MNHNS and CDR2 SASEGT. CDR3 loop: CASIPSGDTDYGYPF. CDR3 coding DNA: TGTGCCAGCATCCCATCGGGTGATACGGACTATGGCTACCCCTTC.

This clone was detected only a few times. V usage is TRBV10-3 and J usage is TRBJ1-2; no clear D gene. In germline, CDR1 is ENHRY, CDR2 SYGVKD. Trimming shortened V by 5 bases and J by 4 bases, and 23 bases separated the two germline ends. This CDR3 is built from 17 residues. DNA of the CDR3: TGTGCCATCAGTCCTACCTGTTATCCTGATTGCGGCTATGGCTACACCTTC. This sequence encodes CAISPTCYPDCGYGYTF.

The chain joins TRBV14 to TRBJ1-6; 7 positions agree with TRBD1. The CDR3 is 15 amino acids. Germline lookup yields CDR1 SGHDN and CDR2 FVKESK. The trim removed 1 base at V and 6 bases at J, leaving 3 bases unmatched. CDR3 DNA: TGTGCCAGCAGCCAAGTAGGGGGCGGTAATTCACCCCTCCACTTT. Encoded protein: CASSQVGGGNSPLHF.

The chain carries TRBV6-6 and TRBJ2-7; no clear D gene. The CDR3 runs 14 residues. V lost 2 bases, J lost 2 bases, and 10 bases lay in between. Germline V gene lookup returns CDR1 MNHNY and CDR2 SVGAGI (reference sequence). The CDR3 nucleotides are TGTGCCAGCAGTTACCTGGCAGTACCCTACGAGCAGTACTTC. Translation: CASSYLAVPYEQYF.

This chain's CDR3 is CASSPRLRQEQYF. CDR3 bases: TGTGCCAGTAGTCCCAGACTCCGGCAGGAGCAGTACTTC. The chain couples TRBV19 to TRBJ2-7, with D uncertain. CDR1 is LNHDA, CDR2 SQIVND, per germline (reference sequence). The CDR3 spans 13 residues. Trimming pared 5 bases from V and 7 bases from J, leaving 15 bases between.

The chain couples TRBV7-2 to TRBJ2-1, with TRBD1 as a possible D gene (6 bases). CDR3 length: 18 amino acids. Trimming removed 1 base at V and 2 bases at J, with 18 bases between. Germline loops: CDR1 SGHTA, CDR2 FQGNSA. CDR3 sequence: CASSLGPLLDRPYNEQFF. The CDR3, as DNA: TGTGCCAGCAGCTTAGGCCCCCTACTAGACAGGCCCTACAATGAGCAGTTCTTC.

V usage is TRBV14 and J usage is TRBJ2-1, with 11 bases fitting TRBD2. The CDR3 consists of 22 residues. The germline CDR1 and CDR2 sequences are SGHDN and FVKESK. V shed 2 bases and J 10 bases; nucleotides not matched to a gene: 28. DNA for the CDR3: TGTGCCAGCAGCCAACCCCTATATCCCGGGACTAGCGGAAGGCGATTAGGGGAGGAGCAGTTCTTC. Its protein product is CASSQPLYPGTSGRRLGEEQFF.

This chain joins TRBV27 and TRBJ2-5; 7 bases are shared with TRBD2. J gave up 9 bases and V 5 bases, and 12 bases lay outside the gene matches. Per the germline V gene, CDR1 is MNHEY and CDR2 is SMNVEV (reference sequence). This CDR3 region has 14 residues. Here the CDR3 reads CASSPSGRGGPQYF. As DNA, the CDR3 is TGTGCCAGCAGTCCATCAGGGCGGGGAGGGCCCCAGTACTTC.

This chain uses TRBV7-2 with TRBJ2-1, with D unresolved. The CDR3 spans 14 residues. Germline CDR1 reads SGHTA; CDR2 reads FQGNSA. V lost 2 bases, J lost 1 base, and 6 bases lay in between. CDR3 DNA: TGTGCCAGCAGCTTAAGAGAATCCTACAATGAGCAGTTCTTC. Its protein product is CASSLRESYNEQFF.

The chain couples TRBV9 to TRBJ1-1; 8 nucleotides align to TRBD1. The CDR3 is 14 amino acids. The J segment lost 2 bases and the V segment lost 6 bases, leaving 6 bases of the junction unmatched. The germline V gene encodes CDR1 SGDLS and CDR2 YYNGEE. The CDR3 nucleotides are TGTGCCAGCACCCCCGGACAGGGAAACACTGAAGCTTTCTTT. This codes for CASTPGQGNTEAFF.

V and J are TRBV12-5 and TRBJ2-7; no definite D call. The CDR3 length is 16 residues. V lost 0 bases and J lost 1, with 13 bases in between. Per germline, CDR1 LGHNT and CDR2 FRNRAP. The CDR3 here is CASGLVLPGNSYEQYF. CDR3 in DNA: TGTGCTAGTGGTTTGGTACTCCCAGGAAATTCCTACGAGCAGTACTTC.

The gene calls are TRBV9 and TRBJ2-7, with D tentatively TRBD1 (6 bases). The CDR3 extends over 17 amino acids. The germline CDR1 and CDR2 sequences are SGDLS and YYNGEE. V shed 4 bases and J shed 0 bases, with 20 bases lying between them. The CDR3 spells CASSPRVVDRDSYEQYF. DNA of the CDR3: TGTGCCAGCAGCCCCCGAGTCGTGGACAGAGACTCCTACGAGCAGTACTTC.

The rearrangement uses TRBV19 and TRBJ2-1, with TRBD1 matching 10 bases. Losses at the gene ends were 7 bases for V and 5 bases for J; bases not matched to a gene: 8. CDR1 and CDR2 (germline): LNHDA, SQIVND (reference sequence). The CDR3 loop spans 15 amino acids. The chain's CDR3 is CASNAGTGDDNEQFF. The CDR3 nucleotides read TGTGCCAGTAACGCCGGGACAGGGGATGACAATGAGCAGTTCTTC.

The chain links TRBV2 to TRBJ1-1; 7 bases agree with TRBD1. The V and J ends lost 10 bases and 3 bases, in that order; junction bases with no gene match: 2. Germline CDR1 is SNHLY and CDR2 is FYNNEI. The CDR3 extends over 11 amino acids. The CDR3 DNA reads TGTGCCACCGACAGGGACACTGAAGCTTTCTTT. It yields the protein CATDRDTEAFF. Full variable domain (outside the CDR3, taken from reference TRBV2 and TRBJ1-1): EPEVTQTPSHQVTQMGQEVILRCVPISNHLYFYWYRQILGQKVEFLVSFYNNEISEKSEIFDDQFSVERPDGSNFTLKIRSTKLEDSAMYFCATDRDTEAFFGQGTRLTVV.

This clone was detected once. The gene calls are TRBV4-2 and TRBJ2-2; 8 nucleotides align to TRBD1. CDR3 length equals 21 residues. Looked up from germline, CDR1 is LGHNA and CDR2 is YNFKEQ. The trim removed 0 bases at V and 7 bases at J, leaving 22 bases unmatched. This chain's CDR3 is CASSQDRHDQGVQGGIGELFF. The CDR3 nucleotides read TGTGCCAGCAGCCAAGATCGGCACGATCAAGGAGTACAGGGGGGTATCGGGGAGCTGTTTTTT.

The chain joins TRBV9 to TRBJ2-1; TRBD2 might be the D (5 bases). Germline assignment: CDR1 SGDLS and CDR2 YYNGEE. Between the trimmed V and J ends, which lost 3 bases and 0 bases, there was a span of 13 bases. CDR3 size: 16 residues. The CDR3: CASSAGAASSYNEQFF. Here the CDR3 DNA reads TGTGCCAGCAGCGCAGGAGCGGCCAGCTCCTACAATGAGCAGTTCTTC. Together with reference TRBV9 and TRBJ2-1, the CDR3 gives the full variable domain: DSGVTQTPKHLITATGQRVTLRCSPRSGDLSVYWYQQSLDQGLQFLIQYYNGEERAKGNILERFSAQQFPDLHSELNLSSLELGDSALYFCASSAGAASSYNEQFFGPGTRLTVL.

This clone has a single count. V gene TRBV11-2 combines with J gene TRBJ2-5; D unresolved. V was trimmed by 4 bases and J by 2 bases, leaving 11 bases between them. Germline V gives CDR1 SGHAT, CDR2 FQNNGV. There are 14 residues in the CDR3. CDR3 sequence (DNA): TGTGCCAGCAGCTCTCGACTGCTACAAGAGACCCAGTACTTC. Amino acid sequence: CASSSRLLQETQYF.